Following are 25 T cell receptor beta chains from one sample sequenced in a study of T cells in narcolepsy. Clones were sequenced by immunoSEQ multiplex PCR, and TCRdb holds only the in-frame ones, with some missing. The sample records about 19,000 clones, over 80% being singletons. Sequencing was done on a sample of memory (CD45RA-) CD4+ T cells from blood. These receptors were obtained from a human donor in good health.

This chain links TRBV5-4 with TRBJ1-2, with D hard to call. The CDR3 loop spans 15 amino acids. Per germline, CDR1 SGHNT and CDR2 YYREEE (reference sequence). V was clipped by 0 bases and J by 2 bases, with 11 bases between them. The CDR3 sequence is CASSLGGAVNYGYTF. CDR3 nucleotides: TGTGCCAGCAGCTTGGGGGGAGCGGTGAACTATGGCTACACCTTC.

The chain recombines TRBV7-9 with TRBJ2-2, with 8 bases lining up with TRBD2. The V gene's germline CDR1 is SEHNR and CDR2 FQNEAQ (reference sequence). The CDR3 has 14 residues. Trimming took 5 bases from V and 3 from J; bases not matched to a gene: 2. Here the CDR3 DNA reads TGTGCCAGCAGCACGCGGGGGGACACCGGGGAGCTGTTTTTT. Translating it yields CASSTRGDTGELFF.

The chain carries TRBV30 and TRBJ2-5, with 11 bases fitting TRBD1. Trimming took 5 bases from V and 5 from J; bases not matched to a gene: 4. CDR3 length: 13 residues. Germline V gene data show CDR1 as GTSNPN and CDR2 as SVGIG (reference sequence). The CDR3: CAWGQGAEETQYF. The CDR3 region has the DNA TGTGCCTGGGGACAGGGGGCGGAGGAGACCCAGTACTTC.

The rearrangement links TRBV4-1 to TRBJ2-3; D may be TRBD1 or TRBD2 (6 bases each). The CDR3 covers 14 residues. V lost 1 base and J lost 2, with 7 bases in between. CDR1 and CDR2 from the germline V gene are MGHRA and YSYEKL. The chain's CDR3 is CASSQGGATDTQYF. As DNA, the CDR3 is TGCGCCAGCAGCCAAGGGGGGGCCACAGATACGCAGTATTTT.

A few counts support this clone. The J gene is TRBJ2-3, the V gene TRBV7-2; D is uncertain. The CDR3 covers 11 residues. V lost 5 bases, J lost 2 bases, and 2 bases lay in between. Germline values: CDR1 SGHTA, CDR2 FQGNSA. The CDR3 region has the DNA TGTGCCAGCAGCCACACAGATACGCAGTATTTT. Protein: CASSHTDTQYF. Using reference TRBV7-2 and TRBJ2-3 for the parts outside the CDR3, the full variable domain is GAGVSQSPSNKVTEKGKDVELRCDPISGHTALYWYRQSLGQGLEFLIYFQGNSAPDKSGLPSDRFSAERTGGSVSTLTIQRTQQEDSAVYLCASSHTDTQYFGPGTRLTVL.

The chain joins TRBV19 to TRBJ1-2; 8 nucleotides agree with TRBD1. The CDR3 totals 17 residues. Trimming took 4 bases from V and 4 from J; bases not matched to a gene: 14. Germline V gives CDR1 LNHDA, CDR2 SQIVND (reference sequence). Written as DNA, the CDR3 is TGTGCCAGTAGTAAGGAGTCTGGGACAGGCCCCTCCTATGGCTACACCTTC. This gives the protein CASSKESGTGPSYGYTF.

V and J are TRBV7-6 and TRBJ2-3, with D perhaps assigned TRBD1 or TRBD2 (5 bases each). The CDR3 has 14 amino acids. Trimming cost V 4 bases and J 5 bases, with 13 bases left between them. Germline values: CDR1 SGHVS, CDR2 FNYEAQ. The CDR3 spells CASSSGAARDTQYF. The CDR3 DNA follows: TGTGCCAGCAGCTCCGGGGCGGCGAGAGATACGCAGTATTTT. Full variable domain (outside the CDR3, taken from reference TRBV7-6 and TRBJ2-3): GAGVSQSPRYKVTKRGQDVALRCDPISGHVSLYWYRQALGQGPEFLTYFNYEAQQDKSGLPNDRFSAERPEGSISTLTIQRTEQRDSAMYRCASSSGAARDTQYFGPGTRLTVL.

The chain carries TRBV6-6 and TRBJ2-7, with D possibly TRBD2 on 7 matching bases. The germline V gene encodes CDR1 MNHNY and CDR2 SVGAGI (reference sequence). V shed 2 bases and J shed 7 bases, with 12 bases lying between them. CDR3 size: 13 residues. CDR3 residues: CASSYPRGGEQYF. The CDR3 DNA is TGTGCCAGCAGTTACCCGAGGGGGGGTGAGCAGTACTTC.

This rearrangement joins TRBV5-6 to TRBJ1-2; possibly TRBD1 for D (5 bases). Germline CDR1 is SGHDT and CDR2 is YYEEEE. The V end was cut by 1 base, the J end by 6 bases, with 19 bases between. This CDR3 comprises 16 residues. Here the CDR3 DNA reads TGTGCCAGCAGCTTGTTGTCTACGGGCAGGGAGGATGGCTACACCTTC. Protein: CASSLLSTGREDGYTF.

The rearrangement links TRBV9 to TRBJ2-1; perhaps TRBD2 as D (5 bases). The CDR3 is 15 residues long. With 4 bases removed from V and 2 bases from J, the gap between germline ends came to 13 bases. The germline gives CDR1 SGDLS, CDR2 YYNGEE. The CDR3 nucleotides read TGTGCCAGCAGCCTTGGACTTACCACCTACAATGAGCAGTTCTTC. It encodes CASSLGLTTYNEQFF.

As DNA, the CDR3 is TGTGCCAGCAGCTCAGAAGAGACCCAGTACTTC. Protein: CASSSEETQYF. V gene TRBV7-6 combines with J gene TRBJ2-5; D remains unclear. The germline CDR1 and CDR2 sequences are SGHVS and FNYEAQ. V was trimmed by 4 bases and J by 3 bases, leaving 3 bases between them. This CDR3 has 11 residues.

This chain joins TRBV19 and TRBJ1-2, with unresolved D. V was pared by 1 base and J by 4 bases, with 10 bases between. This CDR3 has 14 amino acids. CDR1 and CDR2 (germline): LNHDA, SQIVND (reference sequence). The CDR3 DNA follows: TGTGCCAGTAGTATAGCGGCGGAAGTCTATGGCTACACCTTC. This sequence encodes CASSIAAEVYGYTF.

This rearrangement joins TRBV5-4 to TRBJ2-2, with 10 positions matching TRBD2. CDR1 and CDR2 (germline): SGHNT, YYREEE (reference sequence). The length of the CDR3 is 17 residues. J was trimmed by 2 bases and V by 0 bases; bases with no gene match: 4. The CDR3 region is CASSLGLAGANTGELFF. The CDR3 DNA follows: TGTGCCAGCAGCTTGGGGCTAGCGGGGGCAAACACCGGGGAGCTGTTTTTT.

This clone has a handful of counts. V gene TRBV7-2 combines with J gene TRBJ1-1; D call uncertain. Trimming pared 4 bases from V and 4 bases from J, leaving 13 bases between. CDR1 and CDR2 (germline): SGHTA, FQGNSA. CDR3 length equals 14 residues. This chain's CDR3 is CASSSRAKGTEAFF. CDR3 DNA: TGTGCCAGCAGCTCGCGGGCCAAGGGCACTGAAGCTTTCTTT.

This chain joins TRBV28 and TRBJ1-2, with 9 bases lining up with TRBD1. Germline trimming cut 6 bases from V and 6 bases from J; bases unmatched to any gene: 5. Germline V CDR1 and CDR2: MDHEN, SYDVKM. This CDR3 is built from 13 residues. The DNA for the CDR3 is TGTGCCAGCAGAGAGAACAGGGGGCATGGCTACACCTTC. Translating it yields CASRENRGHGYTF.

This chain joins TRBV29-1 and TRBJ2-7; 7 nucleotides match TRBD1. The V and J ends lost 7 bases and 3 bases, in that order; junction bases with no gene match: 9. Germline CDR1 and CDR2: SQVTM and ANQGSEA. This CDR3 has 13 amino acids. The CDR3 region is CSASWRQGYEQYF. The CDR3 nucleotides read TGCAGCGCCTCCTGGAGACAGGGCTACGAGCAGTACTTC.

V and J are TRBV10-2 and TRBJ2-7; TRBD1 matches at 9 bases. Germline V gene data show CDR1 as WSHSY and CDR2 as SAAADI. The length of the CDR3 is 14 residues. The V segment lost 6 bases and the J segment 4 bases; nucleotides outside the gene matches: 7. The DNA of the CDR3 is TGCGCCAGCAGAATCACAGGGGGCGGTTACGAGCAGTACTTC. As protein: CASRITGGGYEQYF.

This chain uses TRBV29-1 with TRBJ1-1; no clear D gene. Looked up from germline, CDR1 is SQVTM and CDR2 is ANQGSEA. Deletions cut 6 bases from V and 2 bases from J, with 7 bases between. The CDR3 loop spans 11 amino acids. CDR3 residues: CSVVKNTEAFF. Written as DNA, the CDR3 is TGCAGCGTGGTGAAAAACACTGAAGCTTTCTTT.

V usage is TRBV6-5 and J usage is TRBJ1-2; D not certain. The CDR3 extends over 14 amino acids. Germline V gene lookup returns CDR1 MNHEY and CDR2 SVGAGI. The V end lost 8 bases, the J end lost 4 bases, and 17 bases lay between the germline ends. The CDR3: CASRSGGSAYGYTF. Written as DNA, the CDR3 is TGTGCCAGCCGGAGTGGAGGGAGCGCCTATGGCTACACCTTC.

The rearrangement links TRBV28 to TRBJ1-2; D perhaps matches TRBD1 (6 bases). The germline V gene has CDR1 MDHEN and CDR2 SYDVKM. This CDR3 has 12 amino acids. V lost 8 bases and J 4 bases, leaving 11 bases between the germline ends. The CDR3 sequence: CASLGQTYGYTF. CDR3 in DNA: TGTGCCAGCCTCGGACAGACCTATGGCTACACCTTC.

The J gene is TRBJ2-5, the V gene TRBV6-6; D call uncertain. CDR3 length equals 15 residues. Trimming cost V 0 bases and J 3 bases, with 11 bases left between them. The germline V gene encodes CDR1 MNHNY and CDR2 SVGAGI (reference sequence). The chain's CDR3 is CASSYSPVTKETQYF. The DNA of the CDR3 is TGTGCCAGCAGTTACTCGCCAGTTACCAAAGAGACCCAGTACTTC.

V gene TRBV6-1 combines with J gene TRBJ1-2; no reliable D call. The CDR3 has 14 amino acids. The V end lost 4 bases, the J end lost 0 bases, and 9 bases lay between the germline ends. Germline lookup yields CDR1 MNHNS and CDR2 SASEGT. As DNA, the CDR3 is TGTGCCAGCAGTGTTGGCAGAGCTAACTATGGCTACACCTTC. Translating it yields CASSVGRANYGYTF.

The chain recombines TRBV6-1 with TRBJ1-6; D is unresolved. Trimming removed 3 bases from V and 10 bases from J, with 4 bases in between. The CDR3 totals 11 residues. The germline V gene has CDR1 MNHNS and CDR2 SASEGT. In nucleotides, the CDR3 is TGTGCCAGCAGTGAGTGGTCACCCCTCCACTTT. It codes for CASSEWSPLHF.

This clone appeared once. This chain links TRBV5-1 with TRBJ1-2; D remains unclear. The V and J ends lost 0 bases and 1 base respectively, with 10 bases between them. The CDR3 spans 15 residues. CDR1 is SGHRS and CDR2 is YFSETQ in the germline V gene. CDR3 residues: CASSLAENHNYGYTF. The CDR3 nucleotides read TGCGCCAGCAGCTTGGCGGAGAACCATAACTATGGCTACACCTTC.

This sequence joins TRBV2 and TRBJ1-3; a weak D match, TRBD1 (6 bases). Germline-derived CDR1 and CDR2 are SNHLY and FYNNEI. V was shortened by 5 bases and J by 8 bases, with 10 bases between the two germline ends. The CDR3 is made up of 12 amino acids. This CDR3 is CASSTGYDTIYF. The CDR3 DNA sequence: TGTGCCAGCAGTACAGGGTACGACACCATATATTTT.